The 5 T cell receptor beta chains below come from one sample, sequenced in a study of blood T cells in healthy people across ages (dated by TCRdb to the mid-2010s). The library was made by 5' RACE. TCRdb names Illumina HiSeq 2500 as the instrument used. A second PCR of about 7 to 12 cycles was run with a J-beta primer mix and a sample-barcoded 5' primer. TCRdb trimmed public reads at Q25 via fastp, called clones via MiXCR and kept in-frame beta chains. Rows matching on CDR3 protein sequence are summarized as one entry with the most common DNA and genes. Across this sample there are just over 800,000 distinct CDR3 sequences, with roughly 60% seen only once. The ten most abundant clones make up 25% to 30% of the sample. Sequencing was carried out using blood. Source of these receptors: a young man in good health.

The chain employs TRBV6-1 and TRBJ2-5; D is ambiguous. Germline assignment: CDR1 MNHNS and CDR2 SASEGT. V shed 2 bases and J shed 5 bases, with 15 bases lying between them. This CDR3 has 15 residues. The DNA for the CDR3 is TGTGCCAGCAGTGAAATCAGGACCGCTGGCGAGACCCAGTACTTC. This translates into CASSEIRTAGETQYF.

The chain uses TRBV27 and TRBJ2-1, with 9 bases fitting TRBD1. This CDR3 comprises 15 residues. Germline CDR1 and CDR2: MNHEY and SMNVEV (reference sequence). Trimming at V came to 6 bases and at J to 7 bases, leaving 10 bases not matched to a gene. The CDR3 region is CASSLRQGVWNEQFF. The CDR3 DNA sequence: TGTGCCAGCAGCCTTAGACAGGGGGTGTGGAATGAGCAGTTCTTC.

The chain is built from TRBV7-2 and TRBJ2-1; tentative D call: TRBD1 (6 bases). The CDR3 is 16 residues long. Trimming pared 3 bases from V and 9 bases from J, leaving 21 bases between. Germline V lookup: CDR1 SGHTA, CDR2 FQGNSA. For the CDR3, the DNA is TGTGCCAGCAGCTTGTCATTGGGGGCCGGCGGGTCTGAGCAGTTCTTC. It yields the protein CASSLSLGAGGSEQFF.

The rearrangement joins TRBV20-1 to TRBJ2-1; TRBD2 is a possible D gene (6 bases). Germline-derived CDR1 and CDR2 are DFQATT and SNEGSKA (reference sequence). Trimming stripped 6 bases from V and 8 bases from J, with 26 bases between. The CDR3 runs 16 residues. The CDR3 loop is CSASGWLARLGDEQFF. CDR3 nucleotide sequence: TGCAGTGCAAGCGGGTGGCTAGCTCGCTTAGGGGATGAGCAGTTCTTC.

The CDR3 sequence: CASSSDRVGETQYF. CDR3 nucleotide sequence: TGTGCCAGCAGTTCGGACAGGGTAGGCGAGACCCAGTACTTC. The rearrangement links TRBV11-2 to TRBJ2-5; 8 nucleotides match TRBD1. The ends lost 6 bases at V and 5 bases at J; junction bases unmatched: 8. CDR1 is SGHAT and CDR2 is FQNNGV in the germline V gene. This CDR3 is 14 amino acids long.